One T cell receptor (beta chain) is described in this entry. No antigen is known for it. The entry originates in a study of cytomegalovirus exposure and HLA in healthy donors. Findings of the study overall: Certain sequence variants were highly shared and formed a cluster, and this cluster was likely a sequencing artifact. Analysis was performed later, and it showed HLA-associated TCR beta chains to be more clonally expanded than equally common others. Serostatus for CMV was the only available immune exposure information. The dataset shows that most TCR sequences were rare, while some public TCRs occurred in many donors.

The PCR was carried out with 60 Vbeta primers and 13 Jbeta primers. The table came from immunoSEQ multiplex PCR; TCRdb's copy has only in-frame clones and leaves some out. The sample records under 250,000 clones, around 76% being singletons. Trimming cost V 2 bases and J 6 bases, with 10 bases left between them. The CDR3 length is 13 residues. Germline V gives CDR1 MNHEY, CDR2 SMNVEV (reference sequence). The chain links TRBV27 to TRBJ1-1, with a weak D call TRBD1 (5 bases). Sequencing was done on a sample of PBMCs. The TCR was taken from a man aged 35 to 55 in good health and CMV-seropositive. CDR3 protein: CASSLGQGAEAFF. CDR3 coding DNA: TGTGCCAGCAGTTTAGGGCAGGGCGCTGAAGCTTTCTTT.